These 22 T cell receptor beta chains were sequenced from one sample in a study of cytomegalovirus exposure and HLA in healthy donors. Vbeta (60) and Jbeta (13) primers were used in the PCR. Data came from immunoSEQ multiplex PCR; TCRdb stores just in-frame clones and leaves some out. The sample yields 150,000 to 200,000 clones, 80% seen once. The material sequenced was PBMCs. The origin of the receptors is a male donor in good health and CMV-seropositive.

The chain carries TRBV4-1 and TRBJ2-5; D possibly corresponds to TRBD2 (5 bases). The end of the DNA is better explained by TRBJ2-7, so the J call may be wrong. This CDR3 has 17 residues. Germline CDR1 and CDR2: MGHRA and YSYEKL. CDR3 amino acids: CASSQVAGAVSSYEQYF. Here the CDR3 DNA reads TGCGCCAGCAGCCAGGTTGCTGGAGCGGTAAGCTCCTACGAGCAGTACTTC.

The chain carries TRBV5-8 and TRBJ2-1, with 7 positions matching TRBD2. Germline loops: CDR1 SGHTS, CDR2 YDEGEE. The ends lost 5 bases at V and 4 bases at J; junction bases unmatched: 6. CDR3 size: 14 residues. CDR3 loop: CASSPRTSYNEQFF. CDR3 coding DNA: TGTGCCAGCAGTCCTAGGACTAGTTACAATGAGCAGTTCTTC.

The chain recombines TRBV13 with TRBJ2-7, with D hard to call. This CDR3 comprises 12 residues. The V and J ends lost 5 bases and 4 bases respectively, with 9 bases between them. CDR1 and CDR2 from the germline V gene are PRHDT and FYEKMQ (reference sequence). This chain's CDR3 is CASSRVSYEQYF. In nucleotides, the CDR3 is TGTGCCAGCAGCCGGGTTAGTTACGAGCAGTACTTC.

The chain recombines TRBV6-5 with TRBJ2-5; TRBD2 aligns across 7 bases. Germline CDR1 is MNHEY and CDR2 is SVGAGI. The CDR3 length is 15 residues. With 6 bases clipped from V and 3 bases from J, the junction kept 10 bases outside the gene matches. The CDR3 spells CASSLISGRKETQYF. The CDR3 DNA follows: TGTGCCAGCAGCTTGATTAGCGGGCGCAAAGAGACCCAGTACTTC.

The genes are TRBV6-6 and TRBJ2-2; D remains ambiguous. V lost 6 bases and J 0 bases, leaving 5 bases between the germline ends. In germline, CDR1 is MNHNY, CDR2 SVGAGI (reference sequence). CDR3 size: 13 residues. The CDR3 region has the DNA TGTGCCAGCAGGGCCCCGAACACCGGGGAGCTGTTTTTT. Protein product: CASRAPNTGELFF.

V gene TRBV28 combines with J gene TRBJ2-7, with 8 positions matching TRBD1. V dropped 6 bases and J dropped 3; count of bases not matched to a gene: 7. The germline V gene has CDR1 MDHEN and CDR2 SYDVKM. This CDR3 is 14 amino acids long. This chain's CDR3 is CASRVTGGNYEQYF. The DNA for the CDR3 is TGTGCCAGCAGAGTCACAGGGGGAAACTACGAGCAGTACTTC. The entire variable domain, with the rest obtained from reference TRBV28 and TRBJ2-7, is as follows: DVKVTQSSRYLVKRTGEKVFLECVQDMDHENMFWYRQDPGLGLRLIYFSYDVKMKEKGDIPEGYSVSREKKERFSLILESASTNQTSMYLCASRVTGGNYEQYFGPGTRLTVT.

This chain connects TRBV5-1 to TRBJ1-1; D is ambiguous. Germline V gives CDR1 SGHRS, CDR2 YFSETQ. The CDR3 loop spans 15 amino acids. With 0 bases removed from V and 0 bases from J, the gap between germline ends came to 9 bases. CDR3 sequence (DNA): TGCGCCAGCAGCTTGGCTGGTAGTTTGAACACTGAAGCTTTCTTT. It codes for CASSLAGSLNTEAFF.

Concerning this clone: The junction differs from germline at one of its ends, possibly a read error. The chain joins TRBV7-7 to TRBJ2-7; 7 bases are shared with TRBD2. The CDR3 contains 14 residues. Germline V gene data show CDR1 as SSHAT and CDR2 as FNYEAQ (reference sequence). This CDR3 reads CASSAGEHHYEQYF. DNA for the CDR3: TGTGCTAGCAGCGCGGGAGAGCATCACTACGAGCAGTACTTC.

CDR3 region: CASSRDRGEKLFF. In DNA, the CDR3 is TGTGCCAGCAGTCGGGACAGGGGAGAAAAACTGTTTTTT. The rearrangement links TRBV27 to TRBJ1-4; 10 positions match TRBD1. V shed 5 bases and J 8 bases; nucleotides not matched to a gene: 2. Germline V gene lookup returns CDR1 MNHEY and CDR2 SMNVEV (reference sequence). The CDR3 sequence is 13 residues long.

This clone occurred once. The same CDR3 arises from other DNA sequences in this sample as well. The rearrangement joins TRBV29-1 to TRBJ1-2; D is possibly TRBD1 (5 bases). The CDR3 is made up of 14 amino acids. The germline CDR1 and CDR2 sequences are SQVTM and ANQGSEA. V lost 5 bases, J lost 4 bases, and 17 bases lay in between. The CDR3 DNA is TGCAGCGTTACGGGGGAACGGTGGGGCTATGGCTACACCTTC. It codes for CSVTGERWGYGYTF.

The genes are TRBV6-1 and TRBJ2-7, with 7 bases aligning to TRBD1. V lost 0 bases, J lost 3 bases, and 5 bases stayed unmatched. The CDR3 contains 15 residues. The germline gives CDR1 MNHNS, CDR2 SASEGT. The CDR3 reads CASSEAGTDLYEQYF. In nucleotides, the CDR3 is TGTGCCAGCAGTGAAGCAGGGACAGACCTCTACGAGCAGTACTTC.

This clone showed up just once. This chain's CDR3 is CASSLTSGFSYNEQFF. For the CDR3, the DNA is TGTGCCAGCAGCTTGACTAGCGGGTTTTCCTACAATGAGCAGTTCTTC. This chain joins TRBV11-3 and TRBJ2-1; TRBD2 matches 10 bases. The CDR3 has 16 amino acids. Per germline, CDR1 SGHNT and CDR2 YENEEA. V gave up 3 bases and J gave up 1 base; unmatched junction bases: 3.

The sample holds a few counts of this clone. The rearrangement joins TRBV7-9 to TRBJ2-5, with 7 bases identical to TRBD1. The germline CDR1 and CDR2 sequences are SEHNR and FQNEAQ (reference sequence). The CDR3 totals 14 residues. The V segment lost 5 bases and the J segment 5 bases; nucleotides outside the gene matches: 8. For the CDR3, the DNA is TGTGCCAGCAGCCCGGGGACAGTAAGGGAGACCCAGTACTTC. It translates to CASSPGTVRETQYF.

The chain carries TRBV5-6 and TRBJ1-2; 9 nucleotides agree with TRBD1. This CDR3 region has 16 residues. Germline V gene sequence: CDR1 SGHDT, CDR2 YYEEEE. With V trimmed by 2 bases and J by 1 base, 6 bases remained unmatched. The CDR3 sequence: CASSLTGGPNNYGYTF. The CDR3 nucleotides are TGTGCCAGCAGCTTAACAGGGGGCCCTAATAACTATGGCTACACCTTC. Full variable domain (rest looked up from reference TRBV5-6 and TRBJ1-2): DAGVTQSPTHLIKTRGQQVTLRCSPKSGHDTVSWYQQALGQGPQFIFQYYEEEERQRGNFPDRFSGHQFPNYSSELNVNALLLGDSALYLCASSLTGGPNNYGYTFGSGTRLTVV.

The CDR3 nucleotides read TGTGCCAGCCAGGAGGGAGGGATTGGGAAATATACGCAGTATTTT. Amino acids: CASQEGGIGKYTQYF. The chain employs TRBV2 and TRBJ2-3; 7 nucleotides line up with TRBD2. Trimming cost V 8 bases and J 7 bases; bases outside gene matches: 15. Germline V gene lookup returns CDR1 SNHLY and CDR2 FYNNEI. This CDR3 contains 15 residues.

The gene calls are TRBV5-4 and TRBJ1-2; TRBD1 matches 7 bases. V gave up 4 bases and J gave up 6 bases; unmatched junction bases: 9. There are 14 residues in the CDR3. Germline CDR1 is SGHNT and CDR2 is YYREEE (reference sequence). CDR3 sequence reads: CASSGPQGRDGYTF. For the CDR3, the DNA is TGTGCCAGCAGCGGACCACAGGGGCGGGATGGCTACACCTTC.

This clone has a handful of counts. V usage is TRBV11-3 and J usage is TRBJ2-1; unclear D gene. The CDR3 length is 12 residues. Trimming shortened V by 5 bases and J by 2 bases, and 4 bases separated the two germline ends. CDR1 SGHNT and CDR2 YENEEA come from the germline V gene. The CDR3 DNA follows: TGTGCCAGCAGCCAAACCTACAATGAGCAGTTCTTC. Its protein is CASSQTYNEQFF.

This chain joins TRBV6-1 and TRBJ1-2; 7 positions match TRBD1. CDR3 length: 16 residues. V was clipped by 4 bases and J by 6 bases; unmatched bases: 14. Germline-derived CDR1 and CDR2 are MNHNS and SASEGT. CDR3 amino acids: CASSGRDRYSIDGYTF. For the CDR3, the DNA is TGTGCCAGCAGTGGTAGGGACAGATATTCAATAGATGGCTACACCTTC.

V usage is TRBV27 and J usage is TRBJ2-5; possible D gene TRBD1, 6 bases. The ends were cut back, 4 bases at V and 5 bases at J, with 20 bases in the middle. This CDR3 comprises 16 residues. Germline V gives CDR1 MNHEY, CDR2 SMNVEV (reference sequence). For the CDR3, the DNA is TGTGCCAGCAGTTCCCCCCCGGGACATCCGCGGGAGACCCAGTACTTC. Its protein is CASSSPPGHPRETQYF.

In the case of this clone: Other nucleotide sequences from this sample produce the same CDR3. This chain joins TRBV9 and TRBJ1-1; D perhaps matches TRBD1 (5 bases). The V end lost 0 bases, the J end lost 0 bases, and 9 bases lay between the germline ends. Germline lookup yields CDR1 SGDLS and CDR2 YYNGEE. CDR3 length: 15 amino acids. This CDR3 is CASSVGGGLNTEAFF. For the CDR3, the DNA is TGTGCCAGCAGCGTAGGGGGGGGTTTGAACACTGAAGCTTTCTTT.

The V and J genes are TRBV29-1 and TRBJ1-1, with 8 bases matching TRBD1. Germline V CDR1 and CDR2: SQVTM, ANQGSEA. Unmatched junction bases numbered 5, after V lost 5 bases and J lost 3 bases. CDR3 length: 13 residues. The CDR3 here is CSVWGQDDTEAFF. The CDR3 DNA follows: TGCAGCGTTTGGGGACAGGACGACACTGAAGCTTTCTTT.

V and J are TRBV5-4 and TRBJ1-2, with 8 bases aligning to TRBD1. The CDR3 sequence is 16 residues long. The germline gives CDR1 SGHNT, CDR2 YYREEE (reference sequence). V was clipped by 1 base and J by 2 bases; unmatched bases: 7. CDR3 DNA: TGTGCCAGCAGCTTGTTGGAGACAGGGGCCAACTATGGCTACACCTTC. Translating gives CASSLLETGANYGYTF. The variable domain in full, with the rest retrieved from reference TRBV5-4 and TRBJ1-2, is ETGVTQSPTHLIKTRGQQVTLRCSSQSGHNTVSWYQQALGQGPQFIFQYYREEENGRGNFPPRFSGLQFPNYSSELNVNALELDDSALYLCASSLLETGANYGYTFGSGTRLTVV.